A selection of T cell receptor beta chains follows, all from one sample in a study of blood T cell repertoires in COVID-19. The protocol was immunoSEQ multiplex PCR, while the TCRdb copy is restricted to in-frame clones and leaves out a portion. Found here are some 150,000 clones, over 80% of them singletons; the top ten hold approximately 2.7%. The source material was peripheral blood. Every receptor here comes from a woman aged 40 to 50 with active or convalescent COVID-19. Each CDR3 is given with its conserved first and last residue. The order of the fields is V gene, clone size, J gene, D gene, CDR3 protein, CDR3 DNA. D genes are given only for firm matches. Rows give clone size only sometimes, using once, few, many, or a class for an expanded clone.

V gene: TRBV5-4; clone size: NA; J gene: TRBJ2-1; D gene: TRBD2; CDR3 protein: CASSASGRAYNEQFF; CDR3 DNA: TGTGCCAGCAGCGCTAGCGGGAGGGCCTACAATGAGCAGTTCTTC
V gene: TRBV28; clone size: NA; J gene: TRBJ1-6; D gene: TRBD1; CDR3 protein: CASRLRDRGGSPLHF; CDR3 DNA: TGTGCCAGCAGGCTCAGGGACAGGGGAGGATCACCCCTCCACTTT
V gene: TRBV5-1; clone size: NA; J gene: TRBJ1-4; D gene: TRBD1; CDR3 protein: CASSPTGLRGNEKLFF; CDR3 DNA: TGCGCCAGCAGCCCGACAGGGCTCAGGGGGAATGAAAAACTGTTTTTT
V gene: TRBV3-1/TRBV3-2; clone size: NA; J gene: TRBJ2-1; D gene: NA; CDR3 protein: CASSRRSSGEGSNEQFF; CDR3 DNA: TGTGCCAGCAGCCGTAGATCCTCAGGGGAAGGGTCGAATGAGCAGTTCTTC
V gene: TRBV30; clone size: once; J gene: TRBJ2-3; D gene: TRBD2; CDR3 protein: CAWRFAGVTDTQYF; CDR3 DNA: TGTGCCTGGAGATTCGCGGGAGTGACGGATACGCAGTATTTT
V gene: TRBV10-1; clone size: NA; J gene: TRBJ2-3; D gene: NA; CDR3 protein: CASSQRVGAHSTDTQYF; CDR3 DNA: TGCGCCAGCAGCCAGCGGGTAGGGGCCCATAGCACAGATACGCAGTATTTT
V gene: TRBV4-1; clone size: NA; J gene: TRBJ2-1; D gene: TRBD1; CDR3 protein: CASSQEDRGPPRYNEQFF; CDR3 DNA: TGCGCCAGCAGCCAAGAGGACAGGGGGCCCCCCCGATACAATGAGCAGTTCTTC
V gene: TRBV10-2; clone size: NA; J gene: TRBJ1-1; D gene: NA; CDR3 protein: CASSESYGDTEAFF; CDR3 DNA: TGCGCCAGCAGTGAGTCCTACGGTGACACTGAAGCTTTCTTT
V gene: TRBV19; clone size: NA; J gene: TRBJ2-5; D gene: TRBD2; CDR3 protein: CASSRPGLAGGKTQYF; CDR3 DNA: TGTGCCAGTAGTAGGCCGGGACTAGCGGGAGGAAAGACCCAGTACTTC
V gene: TRBV6-5; clone size: NA; J gene: TRBJ2-2; D gene: NA; CDR3 protein: CASSYSRGLAGELFF; CDR3 DNA: TGTGCCAGCAGTTACTCGCGGGGTCTGGCCGGGGAGCTGTTTTTT
V gene: TRBV7-9; clone size: NA; J gene: TRBJ1-2; D gene: NA; CDR3 protein: CALGGGYLNYGYTF; CDR3 DNA: TGTGCGTTGGGAGGAGGATACCTTAACTATGGCTACACCTTC
V gene: TRBV5-1; clone size: NA; J gene: TRBJ1-3; D gene: NA; CDR3 protein: CASSFSAGNTIYF; CDR3 DNA: TGCGCCAGCAGCTTTTCCGCTGGAAACACCATATATTTT
V gene: TRBV30; clone size: once; J gene: TRBJ1-3; D gene: NA; CDR3 protein: CAWSVKGLGSGNTIYF; CDR3 DNA: TGTGCCTGGAGTGTAAAGGGACTGGGCTCTGGAAACACCATATATTTT
V gene: TRBV2; clone size: NA; J gene: TRBJ1-1; D gene: NA; CDR3 protein: CASGGEYTEAFF; CDR3 DNA: TGTGCCAGTGGAGGGGAGTACACTGAAGCTTTCTTT
V gene: TRBV2; clone size: once; J gene: TRBJ1-4; D gene: NA; CDR3 protein: CASLGSFGAEKLFF; CDR3 DNA: TGTGCCAGCCTGGGCAGCTTTGGCGCGGAAAAACTGTTTTTT
V gene: TRBV12-3/TRBV12-4; clone size: NA; J gene: TRBJ1-4; D gene: TRBD1; CDR3 protein: CASSRQGREKLFF; CDR3 DNA: TGTGCCAGCAGTCGACAGGGTCGGGAAAAACTGTTTTTT
V gene: TRBV30; clone size: NA; J gene: TRBJ1-5; D gene: NA; CDR3 protein: CAWGRLNSNQPQHF; CDR3 DNA: TGTGCCTGGGGACGACTGAATAGCAATCAGCCCCAGCATTTT
V gene: TRBV15; clone size: NA; J gene: TRBJ2-2; D gene: NA; CDR3 protein: CATSRGDSQTGELFF; CDR3 DNA: TGTGCCACCAGCAGAGGGGACTCACAGACCGGGGAGCTGTTTTTT
V gene: TRBV30; clone size: NA; J gene: TRBJ2-7; D gene: TRBD1; CDR3 protein: CAWSRQGGRYEQYF; CDR3 DNA: TGTGCCTGGAGTCGACAGGGGGGAAGGTACGAGCAGTACTTC
V gene: TRBV6-1; clone size: few; J gene: TRBJ1-5; D gene: NA; CDR3 protein: CASSEGGRPQHF; CDR3 DNA: TGTGCCAGCAGTGAAGGTGGCCGGCCCCAGCATTTT
V gene: TRBV3-1/TRBV3-2; clone size: NA; J gene: TRBJ2-7; D gene: TRBD2; CDR3 protein: CASSQESGTSGIKTYEQYF; CDR3 DNA: TGTGCCAGCAGCCAAGAAAGCGGGACTAGCGGGATAAAAACCTACGAGCAGTACTTC
V gene: TRBV28; clone size: NA; J gene: TRBJ1-2; D gene: NA; CDR3 protein: CASSSPGQSQGPF; CDR3 DNA: TGTGCCAGCAGTTCCCCCGGACAGTCCCAAGGCCCCTTC
V gene: TRBV11-2; clone size: few; J gene: TRBJ1-1; D gene: TRBD1; CDR3 protein: CASSLGGGAEAFF; CDR3 DNA: TGTGCCAGCAGCTTAGGAGGGGGCGCTGAAGCTTTCTTT
V gene: TRBV27; clone size: NA; J gene: TRBJ1-4; D gene: NA; CDR3 protein: CASSPLGDRTNEKLFF; CDR3 DNA: TGTGCCAGCAGTCCCCTCGGGGATAGAACTAATGAAAAACTGTTTTTT
V gene: TRBV5-1; clone size: NA; J gene: TRBJ2-7; D gene: TRBD1; CDR3 protein: CASSSRGITYEQYF; CDR3 DNA: TGCGCCAGCAGCTCCAGGGGGATAACCTACGAGCAGTACTTC
V gene: TRBV7-9; clone size: NA; J gene: TRBJ2-5; D gene: TRBD1; CDR3 protein: CASSSGQGKQTQYF; CDR3 DNA: TGTGCCAGCAGCTCTGGACAGGGTAAACAGACCCAGTACTTC
V gene: TRBV7-9; clone size: few; J gene: TRBJ1-2; D gene: NA; CDR3 protein: CASTPGGWTLDYGYTF; CDR3 DNA: TGTGCCAGCACCCCCGGGGGGTGGACCCTCGACTATGGCTACACCTTC
V gene: TRBV19; clone size: NA; J gene: TRBJ2-5; D gene: TRBD1; CDR3 protein: CASSIRDRRGETQYF; CDR3 DNA: TGTGCCAGTAGTATCCGGGACAGAAGAGGAGAGACCCAGTACTTC
V gene: TRBV27; clone size: NA; J gene: TRBJ1-1; D gene: NA; CDR3 protein: CASSSILNTEAFF; CDR3 DNA: TGTGCCAGCAGTTCTATACTGAACACTGAAGCTTTCTTT
V gene: TRBV15; clone size: NA; J gene: TRBJ2-4; D gene: TRBD1; CDR3 protein: CATSSTPSRDRGRENIQYF; CDR3 DNA: TGTGCCACCAGCAGTACTCCCTCCCGGGACAGGGGGCGAGAGAACATTCAGTACTTC
V gene: TRBV3-1/TRBV3-2; clone size: NA; J gene: TRBJ1-4; D gene: NA; CDR3 protein: CASSLRFSNEKLFF; CDR3 DNA: TGTGCCAGCAGCCTCAGGTTTTCTAATGAAAAACTGTTTTTT
V gene: TRBV18; clone size: NA; J gene: TRBJ1-2; D gene: NA; CDR3 protein: CASSLDQGPYGYTF; CDR3 DNA: TGTGCCAGCTCACTTGATCAGGGCCCCTATGGCTACACCTTC
V gene: TRBV5-4; clone size: NA; J gene: TRBJ1-1; D gene: NA; CDR3 protein: CASSLEAGNTEAFF; CDR3 DNA: TGTGCCAGCAGCTTGGAGGCAGGGAACACTGAAGCTTTCTTT
V gene: TRBV24-1; clone size: NA; J gene: TRBJ2-2; D gene: NA; CDR3 protein: CATSDLGVQGTGELFF; CDR3 DNA: TGTGCCACCAGTGATTTGGGGGTACAGGGTACCGGGGAGCTGTTTTTT
V gene: TRBV29-1; clone size: NA; J gene: TRBJ2-1; D gene: TRBD2; CDR3 protein: CSLGEGTYNEQFF; CDR3 DNA: TGCAGCCTTGGGGAGGGGACCTACAATGAGCAGTTCTTC
V gene: TRBV3-1/TRBV3-2; clone size: NA; J gene: TRBJ2-2; D gene: TRBD2; CDR3 protein: CASSQDLGSGRARHTGELFF; CDR3 DNA: TGTGCCAGCAGCCAAGATTTGGGTAGCGGGAGGGCCCGGCACACCGGGGAGCTGTTTTTT
V gene: TRBV2; clone size: few; J gene: TRBJ1-5; D gene: NA; CDR3 protein: CASHRVSNQPQHF; CDR3 DNA: TGTGCCAGCCACCGGGTTTCCAATCAGCCCCAGCATTTT
V gene: TRBV6-5; clone size: NA; J gene: TRBJ2-1; D gene: TRBD2; CDR3 protein: CASNTGGLWYNEQFF; CDR3 DNA: TGTGCCAGCAATACGGGGGGGCTTTGGTACAATGAGCAGTTCTTC
V gene: TRBV28; clone size: NA; J gene: TRBJ2-7; D gene: NA; CDR3 protein: CASGGGVGGPSYEQYF; CDR3 DNA: TGTGCCAGCGGGGGAGGCGTCGGGGGTCCCTCCTACGAGCAGTACTTC
V gene: TRBV3-1/TRBV3-2; clone size: NA; J gene: TRBJ1-1; D gene: TRBD1; CDR3 protein: CASRAQGALSEAFF; CDR3 DNA: TGTGCCAGCAGGGCACAGGGGGCCTTATCTGAAGCTTTCTTT
V gene: TRBV5-6; clone size: NA; J gene: TRBJ2-7; D gene: TRBD2; CDR3 protein: CASSLGKRGDF; CDR3 DNA: TGTGCCAGCAGCTTGGGCAAGCGGGGCGACTTC
V gene: TRBV18; clone size: NA; J gene: TRBJ2-5; D gene: TRBD2; CDR3 protein: CASSPPSGRALETQYF; CDR3 DNA: TGTGCCAGCTCACCACCTAGCGGGAGGGCCTTAGAGACCCAGTACTTC
V gene: TRBV2; clone size: NA; J gene: TRBJ1-5; D gene: TRBD1; CDR3 protein: CASSAGTGTGYQPQHF; CDR3 DNA: TGTGCCAGCAGTGCGGGGACCGGGACAGGGTATCAGCCCCAGCATTTT
V gene: TRBV29-1; clone size: NA; J gene: TRBJ1-1; D gene: NA; CDR3 protein: CSAGMVMNTEAFF; CDR3 DNA: TGCAGCGCCGGTATGGTCATGAACACTGAAGCTTTCTTT
V gene: TRBV27; clone size: NA; J gene: TRBJ2-7; D gene: TRBD2; CDR3 protein: CASSLSGSGRRSYEQYF; CDR3 DNA: TGTGCCAGCAGTTTAAGTGGTAGCGGGAGGCGGTCCTACGAGCAGTACTTC
V gene: TRBV2; clone size: NA; J gene: TRBJ2-7; D gene: TRBD1; CDR3 protein: CASSEQGAGEQYF; CDR3 DNA: TGTGCCAGCAGTGAACAGGGGGCCGGCGAGCAGTACTTC
V gene: TRBV5-4; clone size: NA; J gene: TRBJ2-5; D gene: NA; CDR3 protein: CASSAPGLGQKETQYF; CDR3 DNA: TGTGCCAGCAGCGCTCCTGGACTTGGACAGAAAGAGACCCAGTACTTC
V gene: TRBV7-2; clone size: NA; J gene: TRBJ1-5; D gene: TRBD1; CDR3 protein: CASSPHGTGKQPQHF; CDR3 DNA: TGTGCCAGCAGCCCGCATGGGACAGGTAAACAGCCCCAGCATTTT
V gene: TRBV28; clone size: few; J gene: TRBJ1-2; D gene: NA; CDR3 protein: CASSRGGEYGYTF; CDR3 DNA: TGTGCCAGCAGTCGCGGGGGGGAATATGGCTACACCTTC
V gene: TRBV28; clone size: NA; J gene: TRBJ2-7; D gene: TRBD1; CDR3 protein: CASSFFAGTGTSSYEQYF; CDR3 DNA: TGTGCCAGCAGTTTCTTCGCCGGGACAGGGACTTCCTCCTACGAGCAGTACTTC
V gene: TRBV27; clone size: NA; J gene: TRBJ1-5; D gene: NA; CDR3 protein: CASRSRGKPQHF; CDR3 DNA: TGTGCCAGCAGGTCCAGGGGTAAGCCCCAGCATTTT
V gene: TRBV5-1; clone size: few; J gene: TRBJ1-1; D gene: TRBD1; CDR3 protein: CASTDVQGARGEAFF; CDR3 DNA: TGCGCCAGCACCGATGTACAGGGGGCGCGAGGTGAAGCTTTCTTT
V gene: TRBV9; clone size: NA; J gene: TRBJ2-1; D gene: NA; CDR3 protein: CASSPVLSGGSGAYNEQFF; CDR3 DNA: TGTGCCAGCAGCCCCGTCTTGAGTGGGGGCTCAGGGGCCTACAATGAGCAGTTCTTC
V gene: TRBV28; clone size: once; J gene: TRBJ1-3; D gene: TRBD1; CDR3 protein: CASSLTGATGNTIYF; CDR3 DNA: TGTGCCAGCAGTTTGACAGGGGCTACCGGAAACACCATATATTTT
V gene: TRBV19; clone size: NA; J gene: TRBJ1-2; D gene: NA; CDR3 protein: CASSIEDIPPTNYGYTF; CDR3 DNA: TGTGCCAGTAGTATTGAGGACATACCTCCCACTAACTATGGCTACACCTTC